This T cell receptor (beta chain) was recovered during a study of patients and donors after allogeneic stem cell transplantation. TCRdb re-analysed the RT-PCR reads in MiXCR, keeping a single row per CDR3 protein. The repertoire holds under 170,000 distinct CDR3 sequences, with approximately 40% as singletons. This CDR3 is 17 amino acids long. Deletions cut 5 bases from V and 7 bases from J, with 24 bases between. Germline CDR1 and CDR2: SEHNR and FQNEAQ (reference sequence). This clonotype has a handful of counts. The chain carries TRBV7-9 and TRBJ1-5; tentatively, D is TRBD1 (6 bases). The specimen sequenced was blood, either unsorted or a sorted T cell fraction (not recorded which). This sequence was found in a human donor who was either an allogeneic HSCT recipient or a stem cell or donor lymphocyte infusion donor (not recorded which). It is not recorded whose cells these are; they may come from a transplant donor. The CDR3 loop is CASSLDRTGTRGQPQHF. DNA of the CDR3: TGTGCCAGCAGCCTCGACCGAACTGGGACAAGGGGCCAGCCCCAGCATTTT.